A selection of T cell receptor beta chains follows, all from one sample in a study of CD8 T cells in Susac syndrome. TCRdb called the immunoSEQ multiplex PCR reads again in MiXCR, with one record for every CDR3 protein. Here the sample spans roughly 200,000 distinct CDR3 sequences, approximately 95% being singletons. Material for sequencing was CD4+ T cells from PBMCs. All receptors derive from a human donor in good health. The CDR3 runs from the conserved cysteine through the conserved F or W. Not every row has a clone size; where given, it reads once, few, many or a size class.

clone_size j_call v_call cdr3_aa
NA TRBJ1-1 TRBV2 CASSPEVNTEAFF
NA TRBJ2-5 TRBV7-9 CASKSPSQETQYF
NA TRBJ2-2 TRBV24-1 CATSDLSGVGTGELFF
NA TRBJ2-1 TRBV20-1 CSARDPARRYNEQFF
NA TRBJ1-5 TRBV20-1 CSARMTGLVQPQHF
NA TRBJ1-2 TRBV4-1 CASSQLNYGYTF
once TRBJ2-3 TRBV12-3/TRBV12-4 CASSLESHTQYF
NA TRBJ2-1 TRBV29-1 CSTQQSDNYNEQFF
NA TRBJ1-2 TRBV6-2/TRBV6-3 CASSYFRTGGNYGYTF
NA TRBJ2-4 TRBV5-6 CASSLYGSGRIQYF
NA TRBJ1-1 TRBV4-3 CASSQDSRGQGQAFF
NA TRBJ2-3 TRBV10-3 CAISESGRETDTQYF
NA TRBJ2-3 TRBV20-1 CSGVAGAGTDTQYF
NA TRBJ1-6 TRBV12-3/TRBV12-4 CASKMEPQNSPLHF
NA TRBJ1-1 TRBV29-1 CSVESYRATEAFF
NA TRBJ2-5 TRBV6-5 CASSSPGGGSQYF
NA TRBJ2-2 TRBV20-1 CSARDGKADFTGELFF
NA TRBJ1-1 TRBV28 CASSSGGDTEAFF